This T cell receptor beta chain was documented in a study of multiple sclerosis patients with progressive multifocal leukoencephalopathy. Findings and caveats of the study: Most PML patients had lower entropy, suggesting less diverse TRB repertoires.

V gave up 4 bases and J gave up 7 bases; unmatched junction bases: 8. CDR3 length: 15 amino acids. Germline assignment: CDR1 MRHNA and CDR2 SNTAGT. Every PCR reaction included synthetic inline CDR3 controls for all V-J pairings. The method was immunoSEQ multiplex PCR; TCRdb's version includes in-frame clones alone and lacks a portion of them. The sample has 25,000 to 30,000 clones, 85% seen once. Time point here: time of PML onset. PML in natalizumab-treated patients developed after between about 15 and 56 months of natalizumab therapy. At PML onset, T3 blood samples were taken. Notes on this clone: No antigen is known for it.

This TCR derives from a woman aged 25-40 years with progressive multifocal leukoencephalopathy. J is TRBJ2-1 and V is TRBV6-4; 9 positions match TRBD2. Sequenced material: PBMCs, taken from a patient treated with natalizumab. This chain's CDR3 is CASSVRGRAENEQFF. CDR3 bases: TGTGCCAGCAGTGTACGCGGGAGGGCCGAAAATGAGCAGTTCTTC.